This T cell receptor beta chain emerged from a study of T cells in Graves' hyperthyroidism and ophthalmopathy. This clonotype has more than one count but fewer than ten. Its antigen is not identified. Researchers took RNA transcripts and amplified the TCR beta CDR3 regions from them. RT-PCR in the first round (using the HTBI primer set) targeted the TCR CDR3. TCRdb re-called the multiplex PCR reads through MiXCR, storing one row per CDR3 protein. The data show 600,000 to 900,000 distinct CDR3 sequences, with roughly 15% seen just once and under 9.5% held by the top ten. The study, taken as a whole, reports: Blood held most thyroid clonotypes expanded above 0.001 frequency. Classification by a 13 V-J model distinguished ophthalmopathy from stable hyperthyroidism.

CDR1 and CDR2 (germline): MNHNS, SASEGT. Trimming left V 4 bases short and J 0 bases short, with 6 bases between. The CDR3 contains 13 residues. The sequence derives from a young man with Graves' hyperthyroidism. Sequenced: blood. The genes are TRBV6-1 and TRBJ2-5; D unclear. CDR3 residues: CASSVRYQETQYF. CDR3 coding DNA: TGTGCCAGCAGTGTTCGGTACCAAGAGACCCAGTACTTC.